One and the same sample provided the 29 T cell receptor beta chains below, sequenced in a study of cytomegalovirus exposure and HLA in healthy donors. Vbeta (60) and Jbeta (13) primers were used in the PCR. Assay: immunoSEQ multiplex PCR; the TCRdb copy retains only in-frame clones and omits some. Recorded for this sample: tens of thousands of clones. The sample comprised PBMCs. The receptors come from a man between 18 and 29 years old in good health and CMV-seropositive.

The rearrangement uses TRBV25-1 and TRBJ2-7; a possible D gene is TRBD2 (6 bases). The CDR3 sequence is 15 residues long. V gave up 3 bases and J gave up 7 bases, with 19 bases separating them. Germline values: CDR1 MGHDK, CDR2 SYGVNS. The CDR3 is CASSDRGQGGLEQYF. In DNA form, the CDR3 reads TGTGCCAGCAGTGACCGGGGCCAGGGAGGTCTGGAGCAGTACTTC.

The chain couples TRBV29-1 to TRBJ2-7; D may be TRBD2 (5 bases). The germline CDR1 and CDR2 sequences are SQVTM and ANQGSEA. The CDR3 extends over 15 amino acids. CDR3 residues: CSAKFTGIVSYEQYF. In DNA form, the CDR3 reads TGCAGTGCTAAATTCACCGGGATCGTGTCCTACGAGCAGTACTTC.

The chain carries TRBV11-2 and TRBJ2-2; no firm D call. This CDR3 has 13 residues. Germline CDR1 SGHAT, CDR2 FQNNGV. The ends were cut back, 2 bases at V and 6 bases at J, with 7 bases in the middle. The CDR3 reads CASSLLQAGELFF. The DNA for the CDR3 is TGTGCCAGCAGCTTACTTCAGGCCGGGGAGCTGTTTTTT.

Here the CDR3 DNA reads TGTGCCACCAGCAGAGATATCAGCGGGAGGCACAATGAGCAGTTCTTC. Translated: CATSRDISGRHNEQFF. This chain joins TRBV15 and TRBJ2-1; TRBD2 matches at 9 bases. The CDR3 length is 16 residues. V lost 0 bases, J lost 5 bases, and 5 bases stayed unmatched. CDR1 is LNHNV and CDR2 is YYDKDF in the germline V gene (reference sequence).

The rearrangement links TRBV29-1 to TRBJ1-1, with D possibly matching TRBD1 (6 bases). Germline V gene sequence: CDR1 SQVTM, CDR2 ANQGSEA. V lost 1 base, J lost 7 bases, and 10 bases lay in between. The CDR3 extends over 12 amino acids. The CDR3 reads CSVEVQGIEAFF. For the CDR3, the DNA is TGCAGCGTTGAAGTCCAGGGGATTGAAGCTTTCTTT.

This chain joins TRBV5-4 and TRBJ2-5, with D maybe TRBD2 (6 bases). With 0 bases removed from V and 4 bases from J, the gap between germline ends came to 10 bases. The CDR3 is 14 amino acids. Germline values: CDR1 SGHNT, CDR2 YYREEE (reference sequence). CDR3: CASSLAGGGETQYF. In nucleotides, the CDR3 is TGTGCCAGCAGCTTGGCCGGGGGTGGAGAGACCCAGTACTTC.

The J gene is TRBJ1-1, the V gene TRBV10-1, with D perhaps matching TRBD1 (6 bases). The CDR3 length is 14 residues. The germline V gene has CDR1 WNHNN and CDR2 SYGVQD (reference sequence). Trimming stripped 0 bases from V and 6 bases from J, with 11 bases between. Written as DNA, the CDR3 is TGCGCCAGCAGTGAGTCCAGGGGTAGGCCTGAAGCTTTCTTT. Its protein product is CASSESRGRPEAFF.

About this clone: At one end, the junction sequence differs from germline, possibly due to a read error. The chain carries TRBV2 and TRBJ2-2; TRBD2 matches 8 bases. CDR1 is SNHLY and CDR2 is FYNNEI in the germline V gene. The CDR3 spans 11 residues. The CDR3 DNA is TGTGCCAGCAGCGAAGGACTAGCCCTGTTTTTT. Translating it yields CASSEGLALFF.

The chain has TRBV28 and TRBJ1-2, with D perhaps matching TRBD1 (6 bases). The germline V gene encodes CDR1 MDHEN and CDR2 SYDVKM. The CDR3 loop spans 17 amino acids. The V end was cut by 3 bases, the J end by 1 base, with 18 bases between. CDR3 in DNA: TGTGCCAGCAGTTTCTTTCAAGGACAGAACATTAACTATGGCTACACCTTC. This gives the protein CASSFFQGQNINYGYTF.

The chain uses TRBV19 and TRBJ1-3; perhaps TRBD1 as D (6 bases). V lost 6 bases and J 1 base, leaving 10 bases between the germline ends. Per germline, CDR1 LNHDA and CDR2 SQIVND (reference sequence). This CDR3 comprises 14 residues. The CDR3 loop reads CASSWGRSGNTIYF. In DNA, the CDR3 is TGTGCCAGTAGCTGGGGGCGGTCTGGAAACACCATATATTTT.

The chain uses TRBV28 and TRBJ1-5; 9 bases line up with TRBD1. In germline, CDR1 is MDHEN, CDR2 SYDVKM. The CDR3 spans 16 residues. The V and J ends lost 6 bases and 0 bases, in that order; junction bases with no gene match: 6. Here the CDR3 reads CASRIRDRASNQPQHF. In DNA, the CDR3 is TGTGCCAGCAGAATCCGGGACAGGGCTAGCAATCAGCCCCAGCATTTT.

This chain joins TRBV10-2 and TRBJ1-2, with 7 bases identical to TRBD1. J lost 4 bases, V lost 7 bases, and 9 bases had no gene match. The germline V gene has CDR1 WSHSY and CDR2 SAAADI. There are 14 residues in the CDR3. In DNA, the CDR3 is TGCGCCAGCACCTTACAGGGGAATAGCTATGGCTACACCTTC. Encoded protein: CASTLQGNSYGYTF.

Comments on this clone: This specimen includes other DNA sequences encoding the same CDR3. This chain joins TRBV7-2 and TRBJ2-7; D is unclear. The CDR3 consists of 12 residues. The ends were cut back, 5 bases at V and 0 bases at J, with 5 bases in the middle. Germline-derived CDR1 and CDR2 are SGHTA and FQGNSA. Here the CDR3 reads CASSRSSYEQYF. In DNA, the CDR3 is TGTGCCAGCAGCCGGAGCTCCTACGAGCAGTACTTC.

The V gene is TRBV7-9, the J gene TRBJ1-2, with 9 bases matching TRBD1. Germline assignment: CDR1 SEHNR and CDR2 FQNEAQ (reference sequence). V trimming: 1 base; J trimming: 8 bases; junction bases outside the gene matches: 8. CDR3 length: 15 amino acids. The CDR3 DNA follows: TGTGCCAGCAGCTTAGGGGGACAGGGTGCGGACGGCTACACCTTC. Protein product: CASSLGGQGADGYTF.

The genes are TRBV5-6 and TRBJ2-5; D is perhaps TRBD1 (5 bases). TRBJ2-7 explains the end of the DNA better; the J call may be wrong. CDR1 and CDR2 from the germline V gene are SGHDT and YYEEEE. This CDR3 is built from 13 residues. CDR3 sequence reads: CASGSGYSYEQYF. The CDR3 nucleotides read TGTGCCAGCGGATCAGGGTACTCCTACGAGCAGTACTTC.

J is TRBJ1-1 and V is TRBV19, with 8 bases lining up with TRBD1. Germline CDR1 and CDR2: LNHDA and SQIVND (reference sequence). The CDR3 runs to 14 residues. V lost 5 bases and J lost 8; bases outside the gene matches: 10. The CDR3 is CASSLMTGVREAFF. CDR3 nucleotide sequence: TGTGCCAGTAGTCTCATGACAGGGGTGCGGGAAGCTTTCTTT.

The chain has TRBV19 and TRBJ2-7; the D gene is possibly TRBD2 (6 bases). Trimming pared 1 base from V and 4 bases from J, leaving 11 bases between. CDR1 and CDR2 (germline): LNHDA, SQIVND (reference sequence). CDR3 size: 14 residues. The CDR3 region is CASSIGAAGYEQYF. CDR3 nucleotide sequence: TGTGCCAGTAGTATAGGAGCCGCGGGGTACGAGCAGTACTTC. Combining the CDR3 with reference TRBV19 and TRBJ2-7 gives the whole variable domain DGGITQSPKYLFRKEGQNVTLSCEQNLNHDAMYWYRQDPGQGLRLIYYSQIVNDFQKGDIAEGYSVSREKKESFPLTVTSAQKNPTAFYLCASSIGAAGYEQYFGPGTRLTVT.

The V call is TRBV28, the J call TRBJ1-4, with D unclear. The V gene's germline CDR1 is MDHEN and CDR2 SYDVKM. This CDR3 is built from 13 residues. V was cut by 10 bases and J by 6 bases, with 15 bases left in between. CDR3 DNA: TGTGCCATAGCGACCCACCATGATGAAAAACTGTTTTTT. Its translation: CAIATHHDEKLFF.

This sequence joins TRBV4-1 and TRBJ1-5, with TRBD1 identical over 7 bases. With V trimmed by 4 bases and J by 5 bases, 5 bases remained unmatched. CDR3 length: 14 amino acids. The germline V gene encodes CDR1 MGHRA and CDR2 YSYEKL. This CDR3 reads CASSLGQAHQPQHF. Written as DNA, the CDR3 is TGCGCCAGCAGCCTCGGACAGGCCCATCAGCCCCAGCATTTT.

The chain carries TRBV4-2 and TRBJ1-2, with TRBD1 matching over 7 bases. Germline V gene data show CDR1 as LGHNA and CDR2 as YNFKEQ. V lost 3 bases and J lost 7; bases outside the gene matches: 14. The CDR3 is made up of 16 amino acids. The CDR3 region is CASSQAIGAGGIGYTF. CDR3 nucleotide sequence: TGTGCCAGCAGCCAGGCGATCGGGGCAGGGGGGATTGGCTACACCTTC.

V and J are TRBV27 and TRBJ2-7, with unresolved D. The CDR3 has 14 amino acids. Germline assignment: CDR1 MNHEY and CDR2 SMNVEV (reference sequence). The V gene lost 3 bases and the J gene lost 0 bases, with 9 bases spanning the gap. Here the CDR3 DNA reads TGTGCCAGCAGTTTGAGCCGTCTCTCCTACGAGCAGTACTTC. As protein: CASSLSRLSYEQYF.

The gene calls are TRBV20-1 and TRBJ1-5; D remains ambiguous. There are 11 residues in the CDR3. Trimming cost V 2 bases and J 9 bases, with 8 bases left between them. Germline assignment: CDR1 DFQATT and CDR2 SNEGSKA (reference sequence). CDR3 coding DNA: TGCAGTGCTAGAAGTGATAGGCCCCAGCATTTT. It codes for CSARSDRPQHF.

The chain couples TRBV19 to TRBJ2-7, with 9 bases fitting TRBD1. This CDR3 is 16 amino acids long. The germline CDR1 and CDR2 sequences are LNHDA and SQIVND (reference sequence). The ends lost 3 bases at V and 3 bases at J; junction bases unmatched: 9. CDR3 DNA: TGTGCCAGTAGTATCGCCGACAGGGGGAGTTACTACGAGCAGTACTTC. Its protein product is CASSIADRGSYYEQYF.

The CDR3 spells CASSVQGEVGYTF. CDR3 in DNA: TGTGCCAGCAGCGTACAGGGGGAGGTTGGCTACACCTTC. This sequence joins TRBV2 and TRBJ1-2, with 8 bases aligning to TRBD1. J was trimmed by 7 bases and V by 6 bases; bases with no gene match: 7. CDR3 length equals 13 residues. Germline CDR1 SNHLY, CDR2 FYNNEI.

The V and J genes are TRBV6-4 and TRBJ1-2; D is unclear. V shed 0 bases and J shed 7 bases, with 9 bases lying between them. Germline V CDR1 and CDR2: MRHNA, SNTAGT. The length of the CDR3 is 13 residues. DNA of the CDR3: TGTGCCAGCAGTGACTCTCGGGTGGGTGGCTACACCTTC. This encodes CASSDSRVGGYTF.

The chain uses TRBV10-3 and TRBJ2-6; weak D call: TRBD2 (5 bases). Germline CDR1 ENHRY, CDR2 SYGVKD. This CDR3 spans 14 amino acids. V shed 10 bases and J shed 4 bases, with 14 bases lying between them. CDR3 in DNA: TGTGCCACCCAACTAGGTCGGGGGGCCAACGTCCTGACTTTC. Protein: CATQLGRGANVLTF.

The chain recombines TRBV4-1 with TRBJ2-7, with D possibly TRBD1 on 5 matching bases. CDR1 is MGHRA, CDR2 YSYEKL, per germline. This CDR3 has 13 amino acids. V shed 3 bases and J shed 3 bases, with 9 bases lying between them. The DNA for the CDR3 is TGCGCCAGCAGCCACGGAACAGGCTACGAGCAGTACTTC. Amino acids: CASSHGTGYEQYF.

The J gene is TRBJ1-3, the V gene TRBV11-1; D unresolved. This CDR3 is built from 16 residues. Germline loops: CDR1 SGHAT, CDR2 FQDESV (reference sequence). V was shortened by 6 bases and J by 0 bases, with 15 bases between the two germline ends. This CDR3 is CASSPRGASSGNTIYF. CDR3 DNA sequence: TGTGCCAGCAGTCCTCGTGGAGCCTCCTCTGGAAACACCATATATTTT.

J is TRBJ2-1 and V is TRBV5-4; the match to TRBD2 covers 12 bases. The CDR3 runs to 18 residues. The junction had 15 bases not matched to a gene; V was cut back by 3 bases and J by 8 bases. Looked up from germline, CDR1 is SGHNT and CDR2 is YYREEE (reference sequence). This CDR3 is CASSSRQLAGGLRDEQFF. The CDR3 bases are TGTGCCAGCAGCTCGCGACAACTAGCGGGGGGACTACGGGATGAGCAGTTCTTC.